This entry features one T cell receptor (beta chain) sequence. Its target antigen remains unknown. It has no much larger one-base neighbor in the sample; base qualities were not kept. The cohort comprised 550 to 700 healthy bone marrow donors. Cohort members were all nominally healthy when sampled, although unrecorded immune exposures were likely present. The donor tested CMV seropositive and was one of the 289 seropositive cohort members. Every donor gave a peripheral blood sample, and the peripheral blood mononuclear cells from that sample were used for TCR beta sequencing. Genomic DNA was extracted from the blood cell samples with the Qiagen DNeasy Blood Extraction Kit. The entry originates in a study of cytomegalovirus exposure and HLA in healthy donors (dated by TCRdb to about 2017). Broadly, across the study: An earlier analysis of roughly 500 of the donors reported over 250 Gb of sequence data and around 100 million unique TCR beta sequences obtained from about 180 million T cells. About 280 gigabases of sequencing data and approximately 92 million unique TCR sequences made up an early release that covered several hundred HLA-typed donors. Of the roughly 390 genotyped donors, about 80% fell in the genetic ancestry cluster associated with self-reported Caucasian donors. The aim of the study was to test whether cataloging public T cell receptors could identify signatures of past pathogen exposure. Using immunosequencing, the study profiled T cell repertoires from 500 to 800 subjects and related those repertoires to cytomegalovirus serostatus. Along with the approximately 700-subject first cohort, a separate validation cohort of 120 different subjects was used. To predict cytomegalovirus infection status, the study combined high-throughput TCR immunosequencing, statistical association of individual TCRs with disease status, and machine learning. A later analysis re-analyzed previously published TCR beta repertoires from 650 to 800 donors and added high-resolution HLA genotyping to study TCR occurrence patterns. Rather than using new phenotypic data, the later analysis identified candidate immune exposures from TCR beta sequences and from how often those sequences occurred across donors. An earlier analysis of around 640 of the donors used high-throughput TCR beta sequencing to judge whether each TCR beta V gene segment behaved as functional or pseudogenic. Donor age, sex, ethnicity and CMV serostatus were collected together with the repertoire data. A later genetic analysis used genome-wide SNP genotypes for about three fifths of the 666 donors, treating that subset as a discovery cohort. All discovery cohort repertoires had been generated on a single sequencing platform. HLA typing included class I and class II loci at four-digit resolution. The number of typed donors differed by locus: roughly 620-640 for A, B, C, DRB1 and DQB1; approximately 520 for DQA1; 606 for DPA1; and 400 to 480 for DPB1. Roughly 5 DR-DQ haplotypes were handled as single units for association and clustering because linkage in the cohort was strong. Among approximately 370 genotyped donors of the cohort, an average of around 220,000 unique TCR beta nucleotide sequences was sequenced per donor, of which approximately 18% were non-productive. Paper-wide results and their limitations: It was suggested by the authors that the approach could potentially be generalized to other disease states and immunological phenotypes. Because HLA typing was missing for some donors at each locus, association tests included only the typed subset. An association between a missense DCLRE1C variant and V-gene and J-gene trimming of TCR beta chains was found in a later genetic analysis and replicated in an independent cohort. In both the original and validation cohorts, the classifier was reported to diagnose cytomegalovirus status with high specificity and sensitivity. Across donors, most TCR sequences were observed very rarely, whereas some public TCRs were present in many individuals. The study listed approximately 160 TCR beta chains as associated with cytomegalovirus. In an earlier analysis of a few hundred of the donors, most TCR beta V segments were observed in productive rearrangements about 87% or about 30% of the time, broadly matching IMGT annotations. A few of the identified cytomegalovirus-associated TCR beta chains were confirmed in vitro to be specific for cytomegalovirus antigens. Because counts were too low, fewer than 20 rarely observed V segments, including chromosome 9 orphons, were excluded from the earlier analysis of 500 to 700 of the donors. The presence/absence analyses assumed that sequencing depth was roughly uniform across donors, and that assumption may not be true. A further reported finding was that TCR beta sequences accurately predicted the HLA-A and HLA-B alleles for most subjects in the first cohort. Immune exposure information for the cohort was limited to CMV serostatus. In a later analysis, HLA-associated TCR beta chains showed more clonal expansion and lower generation probabilities than non-associated chains that were equally common. According to a later genetic analysis, donors in an Asian-associated ancestry cluster had fewer N-insertions in productive TCRs than the approximately 630-donor mean. The cohort was sequenced for TCR beta chains only, and without alpha or paired-chain data the features that could be detected were limited. The sequencing pipeline was judged likely to have produced a cluster of highly shared sequence variants as a technical artifact. According to a later analysis, most CMV-associated TCR beta chains appeared to be HLA-restricted, and the HLA associations seemed to be driven largely by CMV exposure. According to a later analysis, parvovirus B19, influenza, CMV and Epstein-Barr virus appeared linked to several top co-occurrence clusters. Some IMGT-functional V segments, including TRBV6-2 and TRBV6-3, could not be distinguished by the 87-base-pair reads and were therefore excluded. According to a later analysis, TCR association rates differed among HLA loci, with DRB1 alleles showing the most associated TCRs and HLA-C alleles showing the fewest. When HLA alleles, especially DR and DQ, strongly co-occurred, attributing TCR associations to individual alleles was difficult. A later analysis associated 17,000 or so TCR beta sequences with specific HLA alleles at a false discovery rate of 0.05. Linkage disequilibrium might explain the correlated functional status among segregating V segments, but an unknown experimental factor could not be excluded.

The library relied on the immunoSEQ multiplex PCR assay. For the multiplex PCR, a mixture combining 60 forward primers for TCR Vbeta segments and 13 reverse primers for TCR Jbeta segments was used. A multiplex PCR assay on genomic DNA amplified the CDR3 region of rearranged TCR beta genes. On the Illumina HiSeq System, the amplified TCR beta libraries were sequenced as 87-base-pair reads. The authors' pipeline ran thus. Across the 500 to 750 repertoires, a later analysis counted approximately 75 million unique TCR beta chains, around 11 million of which were shared by at least two donors. Raw reads were error-corrected and collapsed into unique sequences by a nearest-neighbor algorithm in which closely related sequences were merged to remove PCR and sequencing errors. Alignment of CDR3 sequences to IMGT reference sequences was used to assign V, D and J gene segments. For a sequence to be retained, a match of at least six nucleotides was required to both a V gene segment and a J gene segment. A rearrangement counted as productive if the CDR3 had no stop codons and remained in frame with V and J, and every other rearrangement counted as non-productive. CDR3 was defined according to IMGT convention as the region running from the second conserved V-encoded cysteine to the conserved J-encoded phenylalanine. In an earlier analysis of around 570 of the donors, sequences lacking an unambiguous match to a single V gene segment were excluded. An earlier analysis of a few hundred of the donors called V segments functional above 56.7% productive rearrangements and segregating when the between-donor standard deviation exceeded 5%. To diagnose cytomegalovirus status from the catalog of TCR beta chain sequences, a statistical classification framework was built. In a later analysis, V and J genes were assigned by comparing TCR nucleotide sequences against IMGT/GENE-DB human TR gene sequences. The TCRdist pipeline was used in a later analysis to assign CDR3 sequences and most-parsimonious VDJ recombination scenarios. In a later analysis, each TCR beta chain was defined by its CDR3 amino acid sequence together with its V-gene family, and reads without a unique V-gene family were excluded. As a way to deal with suspected cross-contamination and a sequencing artifact, a later analysis dropped approximately 570 nucleotide sequences that were highly shared and had low generation probability. In a later analysis, a clonal expansion index was calculated for each public chain from normalized within-repertoire ranks of inferred template counts. In a later analysis, generation probabilities were computed with a VDJ recombination model fitted to out-of-frame rearrangements, and the resulting probabilities were checked against IGoR. A later analysis scored TCR-TCR, TCR-HLA and TCR-CMV co-occurrence with hypergeometric tests, applying a repertoire-size bias correction to TCR pairs. To estimate false discovery rates, a later analysis permuted the HLA or CMV assignments 20 times. In a later analysis, co-occurring TCRs were grouped using DBSCAN, with TCRdist sequence similarity added in when clustering inside HLA-allele-positive subsets. For co-occurrence clustering, repertoires with fewer than 30,000 or more than 120,000 public chains were excluded, along with 4 to 6 repertoires with anomalous nucleotide sharing. Here the immuneACCESS table is served through TCRdb, limited to in-frame sequences with V and J called. Missing clones are a known gap in these copies; in checked studies unresolved V genes cover under half, and the rest lacks a known reason. V, J and clone size are taken as reported in that table, and D and trimming were inferred from the DNA itself. The sample table contains around 150,000 clones; only one count was recorded for 75% of them. The ten most abundant clones make up approximately 10% of the sample.

The CDR3 holds 16 amino acids from the cysteine to the phenylalanine. Of all the DNA, just the CDR3 is kept, 48 bases in frame from base 1. The junction shows trimming of 7 bases on V and 5 bases on J, and the gene matches do not reach 17 bases of it. The germline V gene (reference sequence) specifies MNHEY as CDR1 and SMNVEV as CDR2. This receptor was taken from a man aged 18 to 29 in good health and CMV-seropositive. Sequencing was carried out using PBMCs. This sequence uses TRBV27 and TRBJ2-7, with TRBD2 matching 7 junction bases. CDR3 sequence: CASTMNGGRPPDEQYF. At the DNA level, the sequence is TGTGCCAGCACGATGAATGGCGGGAGACCTCCTGACGAGCAGTACTTC.